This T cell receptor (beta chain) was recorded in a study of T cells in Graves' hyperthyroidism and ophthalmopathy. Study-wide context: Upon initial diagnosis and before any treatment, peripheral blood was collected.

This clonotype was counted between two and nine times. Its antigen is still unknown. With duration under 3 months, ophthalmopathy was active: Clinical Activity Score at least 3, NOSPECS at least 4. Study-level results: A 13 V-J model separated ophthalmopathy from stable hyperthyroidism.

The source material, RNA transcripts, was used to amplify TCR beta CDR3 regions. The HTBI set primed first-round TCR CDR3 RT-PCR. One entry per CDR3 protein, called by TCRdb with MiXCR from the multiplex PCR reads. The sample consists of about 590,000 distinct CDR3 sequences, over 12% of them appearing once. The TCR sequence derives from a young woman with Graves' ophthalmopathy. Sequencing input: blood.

The CDR3 sequence: CASSVEGAGTSPLHF. The CDR3 DNA follows: TGTGCCAGCAGCGTAGAAGGTGCGGGGACTTCACCCCTCCACTTT. The V and J genes are TRBV9 and TRBJ1-6; D is perhaps TRBD1 (5 bases). The germline gives CDR1 SGDLS, CDR2 YYNGEE. V was trimmed by 0 bases and J by 9 bases, leaving 13 bases between them. The CDR3 extends over 15 amino acids. Based on the CDR3 plus reference TRBV9 and TRBJ1-6, the full variable domain is DSGVTQTPKHLITATGQRVTLRCSPRSGDLSVYWYQQSLDQGLQFLIQYYNGEERAKGNILERFSAQQFPDLHSELNLSSLELGDSALYFCASSVEGAGTSPLHFGNGTRLTVT.